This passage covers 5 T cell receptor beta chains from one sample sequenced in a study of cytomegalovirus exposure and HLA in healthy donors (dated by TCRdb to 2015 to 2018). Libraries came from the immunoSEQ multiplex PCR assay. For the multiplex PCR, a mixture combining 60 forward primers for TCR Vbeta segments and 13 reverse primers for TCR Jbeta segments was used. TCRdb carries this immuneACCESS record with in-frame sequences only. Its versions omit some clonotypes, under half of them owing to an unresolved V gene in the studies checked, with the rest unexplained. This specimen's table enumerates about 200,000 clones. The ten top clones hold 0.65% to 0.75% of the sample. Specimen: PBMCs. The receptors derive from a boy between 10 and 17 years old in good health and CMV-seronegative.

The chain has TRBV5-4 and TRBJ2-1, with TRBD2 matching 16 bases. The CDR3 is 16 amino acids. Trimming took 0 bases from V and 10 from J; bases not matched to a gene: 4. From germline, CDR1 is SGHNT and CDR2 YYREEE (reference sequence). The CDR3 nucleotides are TGTGCCAGCAGCTTGGCGGGACTAGCGGGGGGGCGAGAGCAGTTCTTC. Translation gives CASSLAGLAGGREQFF.

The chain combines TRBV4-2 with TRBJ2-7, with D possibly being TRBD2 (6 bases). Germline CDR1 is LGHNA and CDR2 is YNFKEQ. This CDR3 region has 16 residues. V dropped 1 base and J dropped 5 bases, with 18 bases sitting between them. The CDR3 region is CASSQGPPPGVHEQYF. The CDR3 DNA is TGTGCCAGCAGCCAAGGCCCACCCCCGGGGGTCCACGAGCAGTACTTC.

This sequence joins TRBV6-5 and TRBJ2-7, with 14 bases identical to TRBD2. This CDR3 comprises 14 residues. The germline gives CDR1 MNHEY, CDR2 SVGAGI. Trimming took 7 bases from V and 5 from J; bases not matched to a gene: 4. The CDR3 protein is CASTRTSGGNEQYF. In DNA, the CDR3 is TGTGCCAGCACCAGGACTAGCGGGGGGAACGAGCAGTACTTC.

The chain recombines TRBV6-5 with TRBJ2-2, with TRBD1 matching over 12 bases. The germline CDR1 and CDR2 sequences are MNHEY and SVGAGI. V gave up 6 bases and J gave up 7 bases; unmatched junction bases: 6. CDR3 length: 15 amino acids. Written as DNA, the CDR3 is TGTGCCAGCAGCCGGGACAGGGGGCTTATCGGGGAGCTGTTTTTT. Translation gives CASSRDRGLIGELFF.

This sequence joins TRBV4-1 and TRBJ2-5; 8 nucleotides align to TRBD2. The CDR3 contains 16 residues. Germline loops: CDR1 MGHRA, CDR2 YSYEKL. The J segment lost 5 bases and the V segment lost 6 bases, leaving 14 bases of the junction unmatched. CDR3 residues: CASRREGLVDRETQYF. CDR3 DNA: TGCGCCAGCAGAAGAGAGGGACTAGTCGATCGGGAGACCCAGTACTTC.